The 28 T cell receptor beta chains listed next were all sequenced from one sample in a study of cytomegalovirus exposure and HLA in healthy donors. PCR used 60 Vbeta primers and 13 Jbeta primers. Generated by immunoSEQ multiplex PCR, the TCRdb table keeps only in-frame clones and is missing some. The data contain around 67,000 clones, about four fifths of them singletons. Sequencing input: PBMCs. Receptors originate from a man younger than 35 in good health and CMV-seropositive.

As DNA, the CDR3 is TGTGCCAGCAGTCCCCTAGAAGACAATCAGCCCCAGCATTTT. Its translation: CASSPLEDNQPQHF. The chain uses TRBV28 and TRBJ1-5; D gene uncertain. Deletions cut 5 bases from V and 3 bases from J, with 11 bases between. This CDR3 contains 14 residues. The germline V gene encodes CDR1 MDHEN and CDR2 SYDVKM.

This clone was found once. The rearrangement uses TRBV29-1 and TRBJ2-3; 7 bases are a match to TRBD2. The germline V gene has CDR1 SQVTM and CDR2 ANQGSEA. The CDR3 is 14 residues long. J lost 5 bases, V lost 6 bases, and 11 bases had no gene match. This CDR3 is CSVVSGSPGDTQYF. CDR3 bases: TGCAGCGTCGTTAGCGGGTCCCCGGGAGATACGCAGTATTTT.

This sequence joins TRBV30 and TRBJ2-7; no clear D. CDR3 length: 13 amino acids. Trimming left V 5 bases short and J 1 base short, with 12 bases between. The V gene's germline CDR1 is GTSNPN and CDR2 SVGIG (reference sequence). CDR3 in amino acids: CAWGYRESYEQYF. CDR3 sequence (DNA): TGTGCCTGGGGATACAGAGAATCCTACGAGCAGTACTTC.

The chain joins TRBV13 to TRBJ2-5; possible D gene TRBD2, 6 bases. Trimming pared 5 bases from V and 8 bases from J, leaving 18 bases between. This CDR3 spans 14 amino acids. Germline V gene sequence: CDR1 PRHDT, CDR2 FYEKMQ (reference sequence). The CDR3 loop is CASSIPGYGSTQYF. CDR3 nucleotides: TGTGCCAGCAGCATACCAGGGTACGGGAGCACCCAGTACTTC.

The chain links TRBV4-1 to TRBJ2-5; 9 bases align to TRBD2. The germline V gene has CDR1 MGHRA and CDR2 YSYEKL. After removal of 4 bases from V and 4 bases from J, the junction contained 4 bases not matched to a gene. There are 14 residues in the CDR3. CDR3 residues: CASSPPGLAETQYF. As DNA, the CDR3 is TGCGCCAGCAGCCCCCCGGGACTAGCAGAGACCCAGTACTTC.

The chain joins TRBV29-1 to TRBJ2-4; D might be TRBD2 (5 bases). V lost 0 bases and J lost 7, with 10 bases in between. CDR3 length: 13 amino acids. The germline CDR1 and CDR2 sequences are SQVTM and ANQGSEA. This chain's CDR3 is CSVEETSGNIQYF. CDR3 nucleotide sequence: TGCAGCGTTGAAGAAACTAGTGGGAACATTCAGTACTTC.

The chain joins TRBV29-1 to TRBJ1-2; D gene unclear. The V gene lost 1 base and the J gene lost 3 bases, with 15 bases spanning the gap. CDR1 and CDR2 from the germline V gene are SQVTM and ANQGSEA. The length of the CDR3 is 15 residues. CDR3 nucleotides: TGCAGCGTTGAAGGGTTTGGTGGAGCAGACTATGGCTACACCTTC. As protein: CSVEGFGGADYGYTF.

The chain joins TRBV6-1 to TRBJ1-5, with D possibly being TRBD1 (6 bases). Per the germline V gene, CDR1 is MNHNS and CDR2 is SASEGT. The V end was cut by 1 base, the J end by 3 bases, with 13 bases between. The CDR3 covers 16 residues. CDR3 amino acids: CASSEVEQGYNQPQHF. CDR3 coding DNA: TGTGCCAGCAGTGAAGTAGAACAGGGCTACAATCAGCCCCAGCATTTT.

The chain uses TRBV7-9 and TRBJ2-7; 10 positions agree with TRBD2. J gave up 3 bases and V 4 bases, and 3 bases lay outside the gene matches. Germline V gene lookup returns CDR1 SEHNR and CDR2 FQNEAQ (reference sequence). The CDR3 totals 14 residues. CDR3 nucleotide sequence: TGTGCCAGCAGCTCACTAGCGGGGTTCTACGAGCAGTACTTC. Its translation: CASSSLAGFYEQYF.

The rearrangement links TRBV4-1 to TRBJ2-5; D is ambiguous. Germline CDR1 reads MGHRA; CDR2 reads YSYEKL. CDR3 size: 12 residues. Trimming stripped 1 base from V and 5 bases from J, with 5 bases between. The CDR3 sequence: CASSQVRETQYF. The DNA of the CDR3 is TGCGCCAGCAGCCAAGTCCGGGAGACCCAGTACTTC.

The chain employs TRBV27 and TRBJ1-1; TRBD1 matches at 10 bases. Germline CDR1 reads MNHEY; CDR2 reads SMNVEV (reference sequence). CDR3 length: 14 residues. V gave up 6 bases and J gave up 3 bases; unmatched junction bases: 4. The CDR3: CASRIGQGDTEAFF. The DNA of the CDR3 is TGTGCCAGCAGGATTGGACAGGGGGACACTGAAGCTTTCTTT.

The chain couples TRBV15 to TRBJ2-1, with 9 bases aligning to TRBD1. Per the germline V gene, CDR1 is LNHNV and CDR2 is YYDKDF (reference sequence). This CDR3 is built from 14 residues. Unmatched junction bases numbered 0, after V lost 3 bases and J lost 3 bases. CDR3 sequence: CATSRGQGYNEQFF. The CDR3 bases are TGTGCCACCAGCAGGGGACAGGGCTACAATGAGCAGTTCTTC.

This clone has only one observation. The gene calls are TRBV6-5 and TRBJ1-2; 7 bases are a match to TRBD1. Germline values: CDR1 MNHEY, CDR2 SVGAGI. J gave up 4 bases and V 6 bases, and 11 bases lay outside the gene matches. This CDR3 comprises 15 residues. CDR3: CASRTRQGSGYGYTF. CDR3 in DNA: TGTGCCAGCAGAACTAGACAGGGATCGGGCTATGGCTACACCTTC.

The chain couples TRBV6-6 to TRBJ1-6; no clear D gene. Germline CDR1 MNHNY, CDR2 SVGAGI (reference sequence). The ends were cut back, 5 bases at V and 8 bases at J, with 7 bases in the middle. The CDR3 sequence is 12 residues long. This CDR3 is CASSREDSPLHF. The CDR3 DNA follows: TGTGCCAGCAGTCGGGAGGATTCACCCCTCCACTTT.

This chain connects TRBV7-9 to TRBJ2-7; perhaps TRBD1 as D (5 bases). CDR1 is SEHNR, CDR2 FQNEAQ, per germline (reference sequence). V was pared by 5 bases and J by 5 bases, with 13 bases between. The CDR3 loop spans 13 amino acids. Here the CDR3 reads CASSRQGVNEQYF. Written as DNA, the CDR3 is TGTGCCAGCAGCCGTCAGGGTGTCAACGAGCAGTACTTC.

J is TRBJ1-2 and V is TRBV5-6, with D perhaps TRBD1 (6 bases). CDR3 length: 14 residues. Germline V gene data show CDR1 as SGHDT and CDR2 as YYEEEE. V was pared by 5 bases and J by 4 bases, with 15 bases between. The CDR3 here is CASSYGGQPYGYTF. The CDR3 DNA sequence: TGTGCCAGCAGTTACGGGGGGCAGCCCTATGGCTACACCTTC.

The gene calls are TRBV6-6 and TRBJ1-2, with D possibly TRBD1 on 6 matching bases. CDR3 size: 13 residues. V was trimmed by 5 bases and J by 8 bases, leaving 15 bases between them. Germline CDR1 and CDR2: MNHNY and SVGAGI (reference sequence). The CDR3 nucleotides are TGTGCCAGCAGTCCCTCCGGGGGGGCGGGCTACACCTTC. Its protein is CASSPSGGAGYTF.

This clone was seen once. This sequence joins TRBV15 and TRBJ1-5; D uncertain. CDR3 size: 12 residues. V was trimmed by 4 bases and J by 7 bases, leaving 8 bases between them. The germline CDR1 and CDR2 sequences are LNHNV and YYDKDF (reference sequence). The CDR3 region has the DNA TGTGCCACCAGCACTGGGGAGCAGCCCCAGCATTTT. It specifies CATSTGEQPQHF.

CDR3 bases: TGTGCCAGCAGCTTGGCGGGACTGTACACAGATACGCAGTATTTT. The encoded protein is CASSLAGLYTDTQYF. This chain uses TRBV7-6 with TRBJ2-3; D possibly corresponds to TRBD2 (6 bases). The germline V gene has CDR1 SGHVS and CDR2 FNYEAQ. Trimming cost V 3 bases and J 2 bases, with 12 bases left between them. The CDR3 consists of 15 residues.

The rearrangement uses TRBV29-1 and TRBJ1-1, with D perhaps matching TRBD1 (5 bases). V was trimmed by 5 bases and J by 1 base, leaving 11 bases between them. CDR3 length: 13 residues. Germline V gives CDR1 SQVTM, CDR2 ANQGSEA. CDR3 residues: CSVQGLGNTEAFF. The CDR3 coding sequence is TGCAGCGTTCAGGGCCTAGGGAACACTGAAGCTTTCTTT. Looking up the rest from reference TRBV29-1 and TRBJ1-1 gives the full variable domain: SAVISQKPSRDICQRGTSLTIQCQVDSQVTMMFWYRQQPGQSLTLIATANQGSEATYESGFVIDKFPISRPNLTFSTLTVSNMSPEDSSIYLCSVQGLGNTEAFFGQGTRLTVV.

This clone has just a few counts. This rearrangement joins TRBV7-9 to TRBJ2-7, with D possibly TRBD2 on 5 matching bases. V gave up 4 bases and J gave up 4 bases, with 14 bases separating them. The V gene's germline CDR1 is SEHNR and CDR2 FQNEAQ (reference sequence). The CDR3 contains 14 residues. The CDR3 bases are TGTGCCAGCAGCTCAACCGGGAATTCATACGAGCAGTACTTC. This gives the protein CASSSTGNSYEQYF.

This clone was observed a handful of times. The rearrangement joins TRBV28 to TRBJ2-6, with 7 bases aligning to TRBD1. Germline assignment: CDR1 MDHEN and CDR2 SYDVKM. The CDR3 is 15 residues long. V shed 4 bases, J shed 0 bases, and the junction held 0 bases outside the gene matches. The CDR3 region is CASSWDSSGANVLTF. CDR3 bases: TGTGCCAGCAGTTGGGACAGCTCTGGGGCCAACGTCCTGACTTTC.

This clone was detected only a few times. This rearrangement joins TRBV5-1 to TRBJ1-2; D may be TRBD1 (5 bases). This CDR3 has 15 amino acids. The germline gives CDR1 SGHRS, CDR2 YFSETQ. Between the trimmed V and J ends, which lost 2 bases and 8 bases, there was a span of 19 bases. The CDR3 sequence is CASSLSTDSAGGYTF. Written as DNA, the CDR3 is TGCGCCAGCAGCTTAAGCACAGACTCAGCAGGGGGCTACACCTTC.

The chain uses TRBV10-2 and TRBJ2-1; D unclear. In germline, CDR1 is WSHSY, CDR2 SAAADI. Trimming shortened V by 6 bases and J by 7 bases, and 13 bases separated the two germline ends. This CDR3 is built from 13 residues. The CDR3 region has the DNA TGCGCCAGCAGGGCAGGCTCGTTAAATGAGCAGTTCTTC. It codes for CASRAGSLNEQFF.

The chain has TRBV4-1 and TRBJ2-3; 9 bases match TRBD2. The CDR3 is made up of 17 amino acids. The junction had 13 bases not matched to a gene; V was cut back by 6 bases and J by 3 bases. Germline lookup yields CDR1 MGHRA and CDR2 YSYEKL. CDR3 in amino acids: CASSSSGGKLWTDTQYF. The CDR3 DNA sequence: TGCGCCAGCAGTAGTAGCGGGGGAAAGTTGTGGACAGATACGCAGTATTTT.

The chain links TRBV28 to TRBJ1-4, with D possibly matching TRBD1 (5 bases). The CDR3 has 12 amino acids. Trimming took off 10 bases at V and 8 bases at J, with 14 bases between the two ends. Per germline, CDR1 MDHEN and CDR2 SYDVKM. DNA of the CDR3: TGTGCCACAAGAGGGACTGCCGAAAAACTGTTTTTT. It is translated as CATRGTAEKLFF.

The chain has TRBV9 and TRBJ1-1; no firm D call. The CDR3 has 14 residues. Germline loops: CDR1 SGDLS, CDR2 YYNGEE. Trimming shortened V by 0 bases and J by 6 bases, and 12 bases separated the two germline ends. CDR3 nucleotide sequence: TGTGCCAGCAGCGTAGAGGCCGGCGGCGCTGAAGCTTTCTTT. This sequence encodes CASSVEAGGAEAFF. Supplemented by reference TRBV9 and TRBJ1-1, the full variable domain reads DSGVTQTPKHLITATGQRVTLRCSPRSGDLSVYWYQQSLDQGLQFLIQYYNGEERAKGNILERFSAQQFPDLHSELNLSSLELGDSALYFCASSVEAGGAEAFFGQGTRLTVV.

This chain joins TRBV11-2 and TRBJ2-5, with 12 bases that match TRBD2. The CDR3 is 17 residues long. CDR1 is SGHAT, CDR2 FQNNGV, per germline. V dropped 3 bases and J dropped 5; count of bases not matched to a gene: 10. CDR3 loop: CASSFTSSGGAGETQYF. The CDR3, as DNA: TGTGCCAGCAGCTTTACTTCTAGCGGGGGGGCCGGGGAGACCCAGTACTTC.